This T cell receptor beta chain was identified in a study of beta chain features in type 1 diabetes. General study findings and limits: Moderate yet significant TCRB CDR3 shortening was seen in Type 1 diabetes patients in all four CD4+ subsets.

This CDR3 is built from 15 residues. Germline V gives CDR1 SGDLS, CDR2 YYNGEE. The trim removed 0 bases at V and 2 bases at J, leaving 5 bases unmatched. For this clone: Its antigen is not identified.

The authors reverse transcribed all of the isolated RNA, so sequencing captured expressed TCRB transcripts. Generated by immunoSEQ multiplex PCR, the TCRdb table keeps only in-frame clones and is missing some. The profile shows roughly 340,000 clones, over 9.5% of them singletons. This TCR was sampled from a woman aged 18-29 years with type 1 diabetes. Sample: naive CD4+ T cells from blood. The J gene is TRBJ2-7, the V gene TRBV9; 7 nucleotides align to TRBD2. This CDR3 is CASSVAGGETYEQYF. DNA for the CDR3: TGTGCCAGCAGCGTAGCTGGGGGGGAGACCTACGAGCAGTACTTC. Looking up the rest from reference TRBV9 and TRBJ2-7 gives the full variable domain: DSGVTQTPKHLITATGQRVTLRCSPRSGDLSVYWYQQSLDQGLQFLIQYYNGEERAKGNILERFSAQQFPDLHSELNLSSLELGDSALYFCASSVAGGETYEQYFGPGTRLTVT.